This TCR beta chain stems from a study of cytomegalovirus exposure and HLA in healthy donors. General study findings and limits: A later analysis by the authors found several of the most significant clusters apparently linked to common viral pathogens. Despite most TCR sequences being rare, some public TCRs occurred in many donors. Later examination showed HLA-associated TCR beta chains had greater clonal expansion than equally common others.

CDR1 is SGHAT, CDR2 FQNNGV, per germline. With 0 bases removed from V and 9 bases from J, the gap between germline ends came to 12 bases. This CDR3 spans 13 amino acids. Primers included in the PCR were 60 Vbeta and 13 Jbeta primers. The data were produced by immunoSEQ multiplex PCR, yet TCRdb's version contains in-frame clones alone and is incomplete. There are some 180,000 clones in the sample; roughly 87% occur only once, and roughly 0.23% lies in the top ten. With respect to this clone: The antigen is not known.

This sequence was found in a girl in the first two years of life in good health and CMV-seronegative. Sample: PBMCs. V and J are TRBV11-2 and TRBJ2-7; D gene uncertain. DNA for the CDR3: TGTGCCAGCAGCTTAGACCTCGCCGCGGCGCAGTACTTC. Encoded protein: CASSLDLAAAQYF.